This TCR beta chain was identified in a study of cytomegalovirus exposure and HLA in healthy donors. The PCR contained 60 Vbeta and 13 Jbeta primers. Here immunoSEQ multiplex PCR was the method, and the copy in TCRdb shows in-frame clones only, minus some. The repertoire includes 100,000 to 150,000 clones, 77% of them detected once, and 0.94% sits in the top ten. This clone was counted between two and nine times. Its cognate antigen is unknown. This CDR3 is built from 15 residues. The V gene's germline CDR1 is SGDLS and CDR2 YYNGEE. Trimming removed 3 bases from V and 2 bases from J, with 9 bases in between. General observations from the study: Reports described diagnosis of cytomegalovirus status by the classifier as highly specific and sensitive. It emerged from a later analysis that several of the most significant clusters appeared to be linked to common viral pathogens. A prior analysis recorded that most TCR beta V segments were productive about 87% or about 30% of the time.

The TCR originated in an older woman in good health and CMV-seronegative. The chain couples TRBV9 to TRBJ2-6, with D unclear. Sequenced material: PBMCs. The CDR3 sequence is CASSATSTGANVLTF. CDR3 coding DNA: TGTGCCAGCAGCGCCACATCCACTGGGGCCAACGTCCTGACTTTC.